Sequencing of this T cell receptor (beta chain) was carried out in a study of Graves' ophthalmopathy and Graves' hyperthyroidism. Findings and caveats of the study: A model built from 13 signatures distinguished ophthalmopathy from stable hyperthyroidism with roughly 90% sensitivity and 81.08% specificity.

Germline-derived CDR1 and CDR2 are DFQATT and SNEGSKA (reference sequence). The V end was cut by 4 bases, the J end by 7 bases, with 14 bases between. The CDR3 covers 13 residues. Other autoimmune diseases, uncontrolled infections, pregnancy or lactation led to the exclusion of patients. Amplification of the TCR beta CDR3 regions used RNA transcripts (as template). An initial RT-PCR round employing HTBI primers preceded a second-round multiplex PCR. TCRdb recomputed calls from the multiplex PCR reads with MiXCR, one row per CDR3 protein. This repertoire shows some 1.1 million distinct CDR3 sequences, about two fifths found once; its top ten account for around 10%. A note on this clonotype: What it binds is not known.

The chain carries TRBV20-1 and TRBJ1-5; D not resolved. This receptor was identified in an adult man with Graves' hyperthyroidism. The specimen was peripheral blood or thyroid tissue (not recorded which). CDR3 protein: CSAIQRGGQPQHF. Here the CDR3 DNA reads TGCAGTGCTATTCAGCGGGGTGGCCAGCCCCAGCATTTT.